This paragraph reports one T cell receptor (beta chain). The data belong to a study of shared clonotypes between healthy human individuals. The CDR3 is 16 amino acids. Trimming removed 2 bases at V and 2 bases at J, with 13 bases between. Germline V lookup: CDR1 MNHNS, CDR2 SASEGT. Assay used: immunoSEQ multiplex PCR; TCRdb lists only in-frame clones, some missing. The sample comprises approximately 640,000 clones, approximately 75% of which are singletons, and approximately 1.8% rests with the top ten. This TCR was sampled from a woman in her 30s in good health. V usage is TRBV6-1 and J usage is TRBJ1-5; possibly TRBD1 for D (5 bases). The source material was memory CD4+ T cells sorted from blood. Noted subset: CD45RA-negative fraction. The CDR3 region has the DNA TGTGCCAGCAGTGAACGTTTCAGGGAAGGCAATCAGCCCCAGCATTTT. Its translation is CASSERFREGNQPQHF.